This T cell receptor (beta chain) was sequenced for a study of blood T cell repertoires in COVID-19. Study as a whole: Sources were T cells, B-cell-depleted T cells, or PBMCs; the material itself was cDNA or gDNA.

The data were produced by immunoSEQ multiplex PCR, yet TCRdb's version contains in-frame clones alone and is incomplete. The table lists about 250,000 clones, about 91% of them singletons. Germline CDR1 reads KGHDR; CDR2 reads SFDVKD. Unmatched junction bases numbered 11, after V lost 4 bases and J lost 0 bases. This CDR3 comprises 19 residues. The receptor was derived from a woman under 40 with COVID-19, enrolled during active disease. The J gene is TRBJ1-5, the V gene TRBV24-1, with 10 bases lining up with TRBD1. The material sequenced was peripheral blood. CDR3 loop: CATSDRGQGPPLSNQPQHF. CDR3 DNA sequence: TGTGCCACCAGTGACCGGGGACAGGGGCCGCCGCTTAGCAATCAGCCCCAGCATTTT.